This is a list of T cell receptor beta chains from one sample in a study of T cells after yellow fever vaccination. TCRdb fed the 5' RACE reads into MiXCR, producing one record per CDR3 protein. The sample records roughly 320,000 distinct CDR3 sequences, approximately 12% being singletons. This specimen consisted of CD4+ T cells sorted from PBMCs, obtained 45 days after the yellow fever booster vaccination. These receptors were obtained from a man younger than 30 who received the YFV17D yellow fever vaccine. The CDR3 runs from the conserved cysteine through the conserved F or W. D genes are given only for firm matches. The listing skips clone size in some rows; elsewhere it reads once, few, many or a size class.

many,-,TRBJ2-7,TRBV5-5,TGTGCCAGCAGCTTGGGTTTAGGGGGTTCCTACGAGCAGTACTTC,CASSLGLGGSYEQYF
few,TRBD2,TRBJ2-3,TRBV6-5,TGTGCCAGCAGCCTAGCGGGGGGTGTAACTGATACGCAGTATTTT,CASSLAGGVTDTQYF
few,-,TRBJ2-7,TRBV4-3,TGCGCCAGCAGCCAAGATTACAACGGGGATGAGGGGAAGAAGAAAAGATACGAGCAGTACTTC,CASSQDYNGDEGKKKRYEQYF
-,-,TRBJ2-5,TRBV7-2,TGTGCCAGCAGCTCCCGGGTAGCGGAAGAGACCCAGTACTTC,CASSSRVAEETQYF
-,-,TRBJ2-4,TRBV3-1,TGTGCCAGCAGCCAGTCGGGTAGGGAAAACATTCAGTACTTC,CASSQSGRENIQYF
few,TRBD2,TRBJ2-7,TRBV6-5,TGTGCCAGCAGCTCTCCACGGGGGGGAAGCTACGAGCAGTACTTC,CASSSPRGGSYEQYF
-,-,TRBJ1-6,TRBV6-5,TGTGCCAGCAGTCGACAGCATGGGGCTTCACCCCTCCACTTT,CASSRQHGASPLHF
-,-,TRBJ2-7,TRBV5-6,TGTGCCAGCAGCGGGGTGGCCTCCTACGAGCAGTACTTC,CASSGVASYEQYF
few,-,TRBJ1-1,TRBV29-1,TGCAGCGTTGAGCTTTGGGGTGGTGAAGCTTTCTTT,CSVELWGGEAFF
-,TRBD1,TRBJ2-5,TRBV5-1,TGCGCCAGCAGCTTTGGGCCGACAGGGACAGAGACCCAGTACTTC,CASSFGPTGTETQYF
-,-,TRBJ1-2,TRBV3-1,TGTGCCAGCAGCCAAGGTGTGCGGCTTACAGGGCGCTATGGCTACACCTTC,CASSQGVRLTGRYGYTF
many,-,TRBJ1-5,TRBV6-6,TGTGCCAGCAGCCCCAGCGATAGCAATCAGCCCCAGCATTTT,CASSPSDSNQPQHF
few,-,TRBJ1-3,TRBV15,TGTGCCACCAGCAGAGATTTGGCGGGAAACACCATATATTTT,CATSRDLAGNTIYF
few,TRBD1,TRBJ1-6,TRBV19,TGTGCCAGTAGTATCCAGGGGACAGCTTATAATTCACCCCTCCACTTT,CASSIQGTAYNSPLHF
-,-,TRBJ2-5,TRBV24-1,TGTGCCACCAGTGATACCACCGGGACCCAGTACTTC,CATSDTTGTQYF
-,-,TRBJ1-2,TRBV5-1,TGCGCCAGCATACCCGGCTACACCTTC,CASIPGYTF
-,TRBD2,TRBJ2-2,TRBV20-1,TGCAGTGCTAGAGCGGGGGGAGGAGGCACCGGGGAGCTGTTTTTT,CSARAGGGGTGELFF
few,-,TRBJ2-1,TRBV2,TGTGCCAGCAGCGACCCCGGGACCCCTAGCTCCTACAATGAGCAGTTCTTC,CASSDPGTPSSYNEQFF
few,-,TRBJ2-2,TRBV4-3,TGCGCCAGCAGCCAGGCTTTTTTGGGGCCACTCTCCGGGGAGCTGTTTTTT,CASSQAFLGPLSGELFF
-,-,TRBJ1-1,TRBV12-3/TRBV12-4,TGTGCCAGCAGTTTCCGGAGGGGGAACACTGAAGCTTTCTTT,CASSFRRGNTEAFF
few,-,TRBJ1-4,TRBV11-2,TGTGCCAGCAGCTCAAGGACAGCTAATGAAAAACTGTTTTTT,CASSSRTANEKLFF
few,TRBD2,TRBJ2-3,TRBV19,TGTGCCAGTACCATAGCGGGTAGCACAGATACGCAGTATTTT,CASTIAGSTDTQYF
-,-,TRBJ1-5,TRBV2,TGTGCCAGCAGTGTGGAGAGCAATCAGCCCCAGCATTTT,CASSVESNQPQHF
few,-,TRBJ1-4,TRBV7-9,TGTGCCAGCACTTCGCTGGGAAGAAATGAAAAACTGTTTTTT,CASTSLGRNEKLFF
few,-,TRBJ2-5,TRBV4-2,TGTGCCAGCAGCCAAGTGGCAGAGCAAGAGACCCAGTACTTC,CASSQVAEQETQYF
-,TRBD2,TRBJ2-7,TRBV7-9,TGTGCCAGCAGCAGCGGGGCGGGGGGCAATCCCTACGAGCAGTACTTC,CASSSGAGGNPYEQYF
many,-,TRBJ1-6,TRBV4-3,TGCGCCAGCAGCCAAGACAGGGGCAGTTCACCCCTCCACTTT,CASSQDRGSSPLHF
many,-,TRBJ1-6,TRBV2,TGTGCCACTGCGGGCAATTCACCCCTCCACTTT,CATAGNSPLHF
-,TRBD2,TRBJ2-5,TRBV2,TGTGCCAGCATGCGGGGGGAGACCCAGTACTTC,CASMRGETQYF
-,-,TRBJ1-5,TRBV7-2,TGTGCCAGCAGCGCCCGGACGGGACAGCCCCAGCATTTT,CASSARTGQPQHF
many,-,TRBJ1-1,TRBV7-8,TGTGCCAGCAGCCCCCCCCAGGGGATGAACACTGAAGCTTTCTTT,CASSPPQGMNTEAFF
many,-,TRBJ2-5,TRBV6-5,TGTGCCAGCAGCCCCCTAGGGGGCCAAGAGACCCAGTACTTC,CASSPLGGQETQYF
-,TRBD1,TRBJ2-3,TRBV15,TGTGCCACCAGCAGAGATCTTTACAGGGGCCTGGGCACAGATACGCAGTATTTT,CATSRDLYRGLGTDTQYF
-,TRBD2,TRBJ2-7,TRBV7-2,TGTGCCAGCAGCTTTAGCGGGGTCGGTTACGAGCAGTACTTC,CASSFSGVGYEQYF
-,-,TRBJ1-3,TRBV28,TGTGCCAGCAGTTTCAGCCGCTCTGGAAACACCATATATTTT,CASSFSRSGNTIYF
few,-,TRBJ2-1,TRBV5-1,TGCGCCAGCAGCTCTACCCCGACTAGTCATGAGCAGTTCTTC,CASSSTPTSHEQFF